The 19 T cell receptor beta chains below all came from one sample that was sequenced in a study of blood T cell repertoires in COVID-19. Assay used: immunoSEQ multiplex PCR; TCRdb lists only in-frame clones, some missing. This sample carries some 58,000 clones, around 86% of them seen once, and the ten largest clones take 7.8%. Sequences were obtained from peripheral blood. These receptors all come from a man aged 45-65 years with active COVID-19.

The CDR3 region is CASSFGRVSSYNEQFF. The CDR3 DNA is TGTGCCAGCAGCTTTGGTCGCGTGAGCTCCTACAATGAGCAGTTCTTC. V and J are TRBV11-2 and TRBJ2-1; no reliable D call. CDR3 size: 16 residues. The germline CDR1 and CDR2 sequences are SGHAT and FQNNGV. Deletions cut 3 bases from V and 0 bases from J, with 12 bases between. Full variable domain (remainder filled in from reference TRBV11-2 and TRBJ2-1): EAGVAQSPRYKIIEKRQSVAFWCNPISGHATLYWYQQILGQGPKLLIQFQNNGVVDDSQLPKDRFSAERLKGVDSTLKIQPAKLEDSAVYLCASSFGRVSSYNEQFFGPGTRLTVL.

This chain uses TRBV28 with TRBJ1-2; a weak D match, TRBD1 (5 bases). The length of the CDR3 is 15 residues. Trimming removed 11 bases from V and 5 bases from J, with 24 bases in between. The germline V gene encodes CDR1 MDHEN and CDR2 SYDVKM. DNA for the CDR3: TGTGCCGTTCACCCGGCGGGACGGGAAACTTATGGCTACACCTTC. Its protein is CAVHPAGRETYGYTF.

The V gene is TRBV2, the J gene TRBJ2-2, with 9 bases identical to TRBD1. The CDR3 spans 16 residues. The trim removed 0 bases at V and 1 base at J, leaving 0 bases unmatched. Germline-derived CDR1 and CDR2 are SNHLY and FYNNEI. For the CDR3, the DNA is TGTGCCAGCAGTGAAGCGGGACAGGGGAACACCGGGGAGCTGTTTTTT. It is translated as CASSEAGQGNTGELFF.

This chain uses TRBV10-3 with TRBJ2-5; no reliable D call. V was shortened by 0 bases and J by 1 base, with 6 bases between the two germline ends. CDR1 is ENHRY and CDR2 is SYGVKD in the germline V gene. There are 14 residues in the CDR3. The CDR3 DNA reads TGTGCCATCAGTGAGTCGGCGGCCCAAGAGACCCAGTACTTC. Translation: CAISESAAQETQYF.

This clone appeared a single time. This chain uses TRBV5-1 with TRBJ2-2, with 12 bases lining up with TRBD2. Germline CDR1 is SGHRS and CDR2 is YFSETQ. The ends lost 0 bases at V and 5 bases at J; junction bases unmatched: 11. The length of the CDR3 is 19 residues. This CDR3 is CASSLALRLAGERTGELFF. The CDR3 DNA is TGCGCCAGCAGCTTGGCCCTACGACTAGCGGGAGAAAGGACCGGGGAGCTGTTTTTT.

The chain carries TRBV30 and TRBJ1-2; TRBD1 aligns across 9 bases. The V gene's germline CDR1 is GTSNPN and CDR2 SVGIG (reference sequence). V dropped 4 bases and J dropped 3; count of bases not matched to a gene: 9. The CDR3 runs 15 residues. CDR3 protein: CAWTAGTGRYYGYTF. CDR3 nucleotide sequence: TGTGCCTGGACTGCCGGGACAGGGAGATACTATGGCTACACCTTC.

This sequence joins TRBV18 and TRBJ1-1; 7 bases align to TRBD1. There are 13 residues in the CDR3. Losses at the gene ends were 6 bases for V and 6 bases for J; bases not matched to a gene: 7. Germline CDR1 reads KGHSH; CDR2 reads LQKENI. DNA of the CDR3: TGTGCCAGCTCGCTCGACAGGGTCTCTGAAGCTTTCTTT. Its protein is CASSLDRVSEAFF.

This sequence joins TRBV18 and TRBJ1-1, with 7 positions matching TRBD1. CDR3 length: 15 residues. V lost 3 bases to trimming and J lost 0 bases; unmatched junction nucleotides: 4. Germline-derived CDR1 and CDR2 are KGHSH and LQKENI. In DNA form, the CDR3 reads TGTGCCAGCTCACCGGGACAGAATTTGAACACTGAAGCTTTCTTT. Its protein product is CASSPGQNLNTEAFF.

The chain recombines TRBV6-2 or TRBV6-3 with TRBJ1-2; D may be TRBD1 (6 bases). Trimming left V 5 bases short and J 13 bases short, with 26 bases between. From germline, CDR1 is MNHEY and CDR2 SVGEGT. The CDR3 has 15 residues. As DNA, the CDR3 is TGTGCCAGCAGTGCTGCTTTGAGGGGGTCAAAGGAGTCCACCTTC. This codes for CASSAALRGSKESTF.

Remarks on this clone: Different DNA sequences within this sample yield the same CDR3. This chain joins TRBV28 and TRBJ1-5; 9 positions agree with TRBD1. In germline, CDR1 is MDHEN, CDR2 SYDVKM. CDR3 length: 14 amino acids. After removal of 3 bases from V and 4 bases from J, the junction contained 1 base not matched to a gene. CDR3 in DNA: TGTGCCAGCAGTTTTGGGACAGGGAATCAGCCCCAGCATTTT. This codes for CASSFGTGNQPQHF.

This chain links TRBV19 with TRBJ1-1; weak D call: TRBD1 (5 bases). Trimming left V 1 base short and J 11 bases short, with 11 bases between. Germline V lookup: CDR1 LNHDA, CDR2 SQIVND (reference sequence). The CDR3 spans 12 residues. The CDR3 protein is CASSIGGGPAFF. CDR3 nucleotides: TGTGCCAGTAGTATAGGCGGGGGACCTGCTTTCTTT.

The chain employs TRBV5-6 and TRBJ2-7; D gene uncertain. Germline V gene sequence: CDR1 SGHDT, CDR2 YYEEEE. Trimming took 1 base from V and 0 from J, leaving 5 bases between them. This CDR3 is 13 amino acids long. CDR3 sequence reads: CASSLPSSYEQYF. Written as DNA, the CDR3 is TGTGCCAGCAGCTTGCCGAGCTCCTACGAGCAGTACTTC.

This chain joins TRBV4-2 and TRBJ2-3; D remains ambiguous. Trimming took off 1 base at V and 0 bases at J, with 8 bases between the two ends. The CDR3 contains 15 residues. CDR1 and CDR2 from the germline V gene are LGHNA and YNFKEQ. The CDR3 DNA sequence: TGTGCCAGCAGCCAAGGCGGTCCTAGCACAGATACGCAGTATTTT. This codes for CASSQGGPSTDTQYF.

The V call is TRBV24-1, the J call TRBJ2-1; 8 nucleotides agree with TRBD1. With 3 bases clipped from V and 5 bases from J, the junction kept 5 bases outside the gene matches. The CDR3 runs 15 residues. The germline V gene has CDR1 KGHDR and CDR2 SFDVKD. The DNA for the CDR3 is TGTGCCACCAGTGATCCTGCGACAGGGGACAATGAGCAGTTCTTC. Its translation is CATSDPATGDNEQFF.

The chain has TRBV5-5 and TRBJ2-3; no clear D gene. This CDR3 comprises 18 residues. V was pared by 0 bases and J by 0 bases, with 17 bases between. CDR1 and CDR2 from the germline V gene are SGHKS and YYEKEE (reference sequence). The CDR3 spells CASSLGVGAAGSTDTQYF. Written as DNA, the CDR3 is TGTGCCAGCAGCTTGGGGGTTGGTGCGGCCGGTAGCACAGATACGCAGTATTTT.

CDR3 region: CASSTDSTNYGYTF. CDR3 nucleotide sequence: TGTGCCAGCAGCACTGACAGTACTAACTATGGCTACACCTTC. This chain links TRBV5-4 with TRBJ1-2; TRBD1 might be the D (5 bases). The CDR3 length is 14 residues. CDR1 is SGHNT, CDR2 YYREEE, per germline (reference sequence). V was clipped by 4 bases and J by 0 bases, with 10 bases between them.

This clone occurred once. The chain employs TRBV11-3 and TRBJ2-1; TRBD2 matches at 9 bases. The length of the CDR3 is 12 residues. Per the germline V gene, CDR1 is SGHNT and CDR2 is YENEEA. The V gene end was trimmed by 3 bases and the J gene end by 10 bases; junction bases not matched to a gene: 1. For the CDR3, the DNA is TGTGCCAGCAGCTTTCTAGCGGGAGAGCAGTTCTTC. This codes for CASSFLAGEQFF.

The CDR3 DNA follows: TGTGCCACCAGTCGGGGTATGGGTGAAAAACTGTTTTTT. Encoded protein: CATSRGMGEKLFF. This chain uses TRBV24-1 with TRBJ1-4; no definite D call. The germline CDR1 and CDR2 sequences are KGHDR and SFDVKD. Trimming removed 6 bases from V and 7 bases from J, with 11 bases in between. The CDR3 consists of 13 residues.

V and J are TRBV9 and TRBJ2-5; TRBD1 matches 8 bases. The CDR3 is 14 amino acids. The germline V gene has CDR1 SGDLS and CDR2 YYNGEE. The J segment lost 4 bases and the V segment lost 1 base, leaving 3 bases of the junction unmatched. This chain's CDR3 is CASSVQGAGETQYF. The DNA of the CDR3 is TGTGCCAGCAGCGTACAGGGGGCGGGAGAGACCCAGTACTTC.